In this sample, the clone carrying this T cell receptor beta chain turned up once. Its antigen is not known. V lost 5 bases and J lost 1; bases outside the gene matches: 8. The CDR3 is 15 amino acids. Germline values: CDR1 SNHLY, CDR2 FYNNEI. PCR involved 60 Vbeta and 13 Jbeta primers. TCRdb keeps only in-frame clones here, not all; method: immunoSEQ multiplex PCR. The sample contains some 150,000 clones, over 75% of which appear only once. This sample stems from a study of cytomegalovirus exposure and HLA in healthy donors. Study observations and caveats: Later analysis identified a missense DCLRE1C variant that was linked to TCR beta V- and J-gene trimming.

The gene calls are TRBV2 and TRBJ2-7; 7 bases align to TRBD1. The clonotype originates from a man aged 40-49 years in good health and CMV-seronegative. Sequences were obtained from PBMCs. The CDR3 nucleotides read TGTGCCAGCAGTTTACAAGGACAGGTGTCCTACGAGCAGTACTTC. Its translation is CASSLQGQVSYEQYF.